These T cell receptor beta chains were read from a single sample in a study of control samples from healthy donors and cancer patients. The table came from immunoSEQ multiplex PCR; TCRdb's copy has only in-frame clones and leaves some out. This listing includes fewer than 200,000 clones. Sequenced material: blood. These receptor sequences come from a woman aged 25 to 39 in good health. Both conserved end residues are part of each CDR3. A D gene is named only where the DNA matches it firmly.

d_call,cdr3_length,j_call,v_call,cdr3_aa,cdr3_nt
NA,14,TRBJ2-5,TRBV2,CATTLRGSGETQYF,TGTGCCACCACCCTACGGGGATCTGGAGAGACCCAGTACTTC
NA,11,TRBJ1-4,TRBV19,CASTTGWKLFF,TGTGCCAGTACCACAGGGTGGAAACTGTTTTTT
NA,14,TRBJ1-4,TRBV2,CASKGFYLNEKLFF,TGTGCCAGCAAAGGGTTTTACTTGAATGAAAAACTGTTTTTT
NA,14,TRBJ1-2,TRBV7-9,CATMWGGGSYGYTF,TGTGCCACCATGTGGGGAGGGGGTAGCTATGGCTACACCTTC
NA,13,TRBJ1-2,TRBV7-9,CASSSNLDSLDTF,TGTGCCAGCAGCAGTAACCTGGACAGCCTTGACACCTTC
NA,15,TRBJ1-1,TRBV19,CASSPQGQSNTEAFF,TGTGCCAGTAGTCCACAAGGTCAGTCGAACACTGAAGCTTTCTTT
TRBD1,14,TRBJ1-6,TRBV2,CASSAETGISPLHF,TGTGCCAGCAGTGCAGAGACAGGGATTTCACCCCTCCACTTT
TRBD1,23,TRBJ2-3,TRBV10-1,CASSDGVTRTGTGLSYRQDTQYF,TGCGCCAGCAGTGACGGGGTTACCAGAACCGGGACAGGGTTGTCGTACCGTCAGGATACGCAGTATTTT
NA,14,TRBJ2-5,TRBV28,CASTRGQSEETQYF,TGTGCCAGCACGAGGGGACAAAGCGAAGAGACCCAGTACTTC
NA,15,TRBJ1-5,TRBV4-1,CASSQGGRSNQPQHF,TGCGCCAGCAGCCAAGGGGGAAGGAGCAATCAGCCCCAGCATTTT
NA,12,TRBJ1-5,TRBV4-1,CASSQGSQPQHF,TGCGCCAGCAGCCAAGGGAGTCAGCCCCAGCATTTT
NA,14,TRBJ1-5,TRBV28,CASRRTGGAQPQHF,TGTGCCAGCAGACGGACGGGGGGAGCTCAGCCCCAGCATTTT
NA,14,TRBJ1-6,TRBV25-1,CASSEYRDNSPLHF,TGTGCCAGCAGTGAATACAGGGATAATTCACCCCTCCACTTT
TRBD1,15,TRBJ1-4,TRBV18,CASSPLNRGGEKLFF,TGTGCCAGCTCACCACTTAACAGGGGAGGTGAAAAACTGTTTTTT
NA,13,TRBJ2-1,TRBV28,CASRPTNDNEQFF,TGTGCCAGCAGACCTACTAACGACAATGAGCAGTTCTTC
NA,15,TRBJ1-4,TRBV3-1/TRBV3-2,CASSQGSGYPGKLFF,TGTGCCAGCAGCCAAGGCTCGGGGTACCCAGGAAAACTGTTTTTT
NA,14,TRBJ1-5,TRBV28,CASSSSSGGQPQHF,NA
TRBD1,13,TRBJ1-1,TRBV19,CASSIRQGEEAFF,TGTGCCAGTAGTATACGGCAGGGGGAGGAAGCTTTCTTT
NA,15,TRBJ2-4,TRBV28,CASSSPGGTTNIQYF,TGTGCCAGCAGTTCCCCAGGAGGGACCACAAACATTCAGTACTTC
NA,13,TRBJ1-5,TRBV19,CASSPGYNQPQHF,TGTGCCAGTAGTCCCGGTTACAATCAGCCCCAGCATTTT
NA,15,TRBJ1-6,TRBV6-1,CASSEFGQGNSPLHF,TGTGCCAGCAGTGAATTCGGCCAGGGCAATTCACCCCTCCACTTT
TRBD1,13,TRBJ1-5,TRBV6-4,CASDPGTGTPQHF,TGTGCCAGCGATCCCGGGACAGGGACGCCCCAGCATTTT
NA,12,TRBJ1-3,TRBV28,CASISSGNTIYF,TGTGCCAGCATAAGCTCTGGAAACACCATATATTTT
NA,17,TRBJ1-6,TRBV28,CASSFDSWTPNNSPLHF,TGTGCCAGCAGTTTTGACTCTTGGACACCAAATAATTCACCCCTCCACTTT
NA,18,TRBJ1-6,TRBV5-1,CASSLGTMGEVRGSPLHF,TGCGCCAGCAGCTTGGGCACGATGGGGGAGGTACGGGGTTCACCCCTCCACTTT
TRBD1,18,TRBJ1-3,TRBV4-2,CASSQEGRQGAYGNTIYF,TGTGCCAGCAGCCAAGAAGGGCGACAGGGGGCATATGGAAACACCATATATTTT
TRBD1,18,TRBJ2-6,TRBV7-9,CASSQQGTPLSGANVLTF,TGTGCCAGCAGCCAACAGGGGACCCCTCTCTCTGGGGCCAACGTCCTGACTTTC
NA,17,TRBJ2-5,TRBV7-9,CASSLSRSGGRGETQYF,TGTGCCAGCAGCTTATCGAGGAGTGGGGGGCGTGGAGAGACCCAGTACTTC
TRBD1,14,TRBJ1-1,TRBV19,CASSTHRGNTEAFF,TGTGCCAGTAGCACCCACAGGGGGAACACTGAAGCTTTCTTT
NA,13,TRBJ1-6,TRBV4-1,CASSPGGRRPLHF,TGCGCCAGCAGCCCCGGGGGGCGGAGGCCCCTCCACTTT
NA,17,TRBJ1-5,TRBV4-2,CASSQKLGQESNQPQHF,TGTGCCAGCAGCCAGAAATTGGGGCAGGAAAGTAATCAGCCCCAGCATTTT
NA,19,TRBJ2-6,TRBV27,CARSVTGSCKGAGANVLTF,TGTGCCAGATCGGTGACAGGTTCCTGCAAGGGTGCTGGGGCCAACGTCCTGACTTTC
TRBD1,14,TRBJ1-1,TRBV5-1,CASSSWGQPNEAFF,TGCGCCAGCAGCTCCTGGGGACAGCCCAATGAAGCTTTCTTT
TRBD2,17,TRBJ2-1,TRBV3-1/TRBV3-2,CASSPNRTSGGWDEQFF,TGTGCCAGCAGCCCGAATCGGACTAGCGGGGGGTGGGATGAGCAGTTCTTC
NA,13,TRBJ1-2,TRBV27,CASSLQGPYGYTF,TGTGCCAGCAGTTTACAGGGTCCCTATGGCTACACCTTC
NA,13,TRBJ1-4,TRBV18,CASSSQDTEKLFF,TGTGCCAGCTCATCCCAGGACACCGAAAAACTGTTTTTT
NA,16,TRBJ2-5,TRBV7-9,CASSFGGFGTQETQYF,TGTGCCAGCAGCTTTGGGGGGTTTGGGACACAAGAGACCCAGTACTTC
TRBD1,15,TRBJ2-7,TRBV5-4,CASSQGQGAIYEQYF,TGTGCCAGCAGCCAGGGACAGGGGGCTATCTACGAGCAGTACTTC
NA,16,TRBJ2-7,TRBV4-1,CASSQRPTDPTYEQYF,TGCGCCAGCAGCCAACGGCCGACAGATCCAACCTACGAGCAGTACTTC
NA,15,TRBJ2-2,TRBV5-4,CAGQGPSANTGELFF,TGTGCCGGCCAAGGACCCTCCGCTAACACCGGGGAGCTGTTTTTT
NA,15,TRBJ2-7,TRBV4-1,CASSPLTGSRHEQYF,TGCGCCAGCAGCCCACTGACAGGTTCCCGACACGAGCAGTACTTC
NA,17,TRBJ2-1,TRBV28,CASSSSKRGRDYNEQFF,TGTGCCAGCAGTTCCTCGAAGAGGGGTAGGGATTACAATGAGCAGTTCTTC
NA,16,TRBJ1-4,TRBV7-9,CASSSGASFVGEKLFF,TGTGCCAGCAGCTCGGGGGCCTCCTTCGTTGGGGAAAAACTGTTTTTT
NA,15,TRBJ1-1,TRBV21-1,CASSRVGAENTEAFF,TGTGCCAGCAGCAGAGTGGGGGCAGAGAACACTGAAGCTTTCTTT
NA,12,TRBJ1-2,TRBV28,CASTSGGGGYTF,TGTGCCAGTACTAGCGGAGGAGGGGGCTACACCTTC
TRBD1,15,TRBJ1-2,TRBV6-5,CASSRQGTANYGYTF,TGTGCCAGCAGTCGACAGGGGACGGCAAACTATGGCTACACCTTC
NA,13,TRBJ2-7,TRBV7-9,CASSLSGVYEQYF,TGTGCCAGCAGCTTATCTGGGGTCTACGAGCAGTACTTC
TRBD1,14,TRBJ2-1,TRBV19,CASAPGQGYNEQFF,TGTGCCAGCGCACCGGGACAGGGATACAATGAGCAGTTCTTC
NA,15,TRBJ2-4,TRBV7-2,CASSLSVATKNIQYF,TGTGCCAGCAGCTTAAGTGTAGCGACCAAAAACATTCAGTACTTC
NA,17,TRBJ2-3,TRBV11-3,CASSPSLPSSSTDTQYF,TGTGCCAGCAGCCCGTCCCTCCCATCATCTAGCACAGATACGCAGTATTTT
NA,13,TRBJ2-1,TRBV6-2/TRBV6-3,CASSWGSYNEQFF,TGTGCCAGCAGCTGGGGGAGTTACAATGAGCAGTTCTTC
NA,13,TRBJ1-4,TRBV27,CASLDRNNEKLFF,TGTGCCAGCCTAGACAGAAACAATGAAAAACTGTTTTTT
NA,12,TRBJ2-7,TRBV30,CAQGLSGYEQYF,TGTGCCCAGGGGCTCTCGGGGTACGAGCAGTACTTC
NA,16,TRBJ2-5,TRBV29-1,CSVEDPELASQETQYF,TGCAGCGTTGAAGATCCTGAGCTAGCGTCGCAAGAGACCCAGTACTTC
NA,16,TRBJ1-2,TRBV4-1,CASSQAGNSRLYGYTF,TGCGCCAGCAGCCAAGCGGGGAACAGCCGCCTCTATGGCTACACCTTC